The source of this T cell receptor beta chain is a study of immune evolution from preneoplasia to lung adenocarcinoma. The study, taken as a whole, reports: Top clone frequencies peaked in normal lung, apparently declining through invasive adenocarcinoma.

For this clone: What it recognizes is unknown.

The CDR3 runs 16 residues. The V gene lost 2 bases and the J gene lost 4 bases, with 20 bases spanning the gap. Per the germline V gene, CDR1 is GTSNPN and CDR2 is SVGIG (reference sequence). Two lung cancer pathologists independently confirmed each histologic diagnosis. Premalignant or tumor cells were enriched by macro-dissection after pathologic assessment. Some clones are missing from TCRdb's copy, which holds only in-frame ones; the method was immunoSEQ multiplex PCR. This sample carries 27,000 or so clones, approximately 74% of them seen once, and the ten largest clones take about 5.8%. J is TRBJ2-5 and V is TRBV30; D is unresolved. Sequencing used FFPE invasive lung adenocarcinoma tissue. The receptor's source is a person in their sixties or seventies with invasive lung adenocarcinoma. Some clones in this sample may be carry-over from other donors' samples. The CDR3 DNA reads as TGTGCCTGGAGTTCCGGATTCCGGGCCAAGGGAGAGACCCAGTACTTC. This sequence encodes CAWSSGFRAKGETQYF.